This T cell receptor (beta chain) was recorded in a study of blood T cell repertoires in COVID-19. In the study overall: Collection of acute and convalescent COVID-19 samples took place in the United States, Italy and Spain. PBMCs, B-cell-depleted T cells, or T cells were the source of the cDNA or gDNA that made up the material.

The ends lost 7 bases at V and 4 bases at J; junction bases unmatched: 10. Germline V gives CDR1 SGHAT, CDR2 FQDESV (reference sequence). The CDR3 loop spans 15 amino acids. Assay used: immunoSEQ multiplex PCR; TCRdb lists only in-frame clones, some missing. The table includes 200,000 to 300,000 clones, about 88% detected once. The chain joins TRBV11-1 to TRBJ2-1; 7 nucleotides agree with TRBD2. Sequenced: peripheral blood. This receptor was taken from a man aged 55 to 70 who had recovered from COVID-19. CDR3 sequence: CASKLRGRGYNEQFF. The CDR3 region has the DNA TGTGCCAGCAAATTACGGGGGAGGGGATACAATGAGCAGTTCTTC.